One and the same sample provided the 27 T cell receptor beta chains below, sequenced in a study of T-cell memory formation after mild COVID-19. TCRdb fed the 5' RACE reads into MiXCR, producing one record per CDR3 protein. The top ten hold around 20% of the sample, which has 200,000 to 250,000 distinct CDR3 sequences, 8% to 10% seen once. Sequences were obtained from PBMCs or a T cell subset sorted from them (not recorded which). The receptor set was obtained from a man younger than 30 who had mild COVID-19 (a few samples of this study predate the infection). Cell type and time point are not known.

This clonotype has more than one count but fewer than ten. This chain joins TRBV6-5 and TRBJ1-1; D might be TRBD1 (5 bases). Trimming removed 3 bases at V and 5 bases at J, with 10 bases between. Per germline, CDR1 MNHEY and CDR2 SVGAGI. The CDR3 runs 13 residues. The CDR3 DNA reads TGTGCCAGCAGTTATGACGGGGGGACTGAAGCTTTCTTT. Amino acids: CASSYDGGTEAFF.

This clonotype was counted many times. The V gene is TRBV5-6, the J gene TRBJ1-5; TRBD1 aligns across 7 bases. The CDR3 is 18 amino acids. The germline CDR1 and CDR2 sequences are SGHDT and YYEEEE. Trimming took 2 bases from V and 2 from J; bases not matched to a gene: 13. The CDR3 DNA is TGTGCCAGCAGCTTACGGGGTGAGATGACAGGGCGCAATCAGCCCCAGCATTTT. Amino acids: CASSLRGEMTGRNQPQHF. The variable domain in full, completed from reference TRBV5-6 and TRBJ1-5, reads DAGVTQSPTHLIKTRGQQVTLRCSPKSGHDTVSWYQQALGQGPQFIFQYYEEEERQRGNFPDRFSGHQFPNYSSELNVNALLLGDSALYLCASSLRGEMTGRNQPQHFGDGTRLSIL.

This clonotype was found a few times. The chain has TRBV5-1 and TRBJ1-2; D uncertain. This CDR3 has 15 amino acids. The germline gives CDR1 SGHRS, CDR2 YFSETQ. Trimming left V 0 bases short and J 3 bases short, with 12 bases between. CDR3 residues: CASSLDSTLYYGYTF. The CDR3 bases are TGCGCCAGCAGCTTGGATTCAACACTGTACTATGGCTACACCTTC.

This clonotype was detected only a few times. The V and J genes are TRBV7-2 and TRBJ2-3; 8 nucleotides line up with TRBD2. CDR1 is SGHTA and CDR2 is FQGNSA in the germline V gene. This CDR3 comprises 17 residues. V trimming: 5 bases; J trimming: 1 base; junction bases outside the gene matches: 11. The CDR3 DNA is TGTGCCAGCAGCCCGTTCGGAGGAGCGGGAGGCACAGATACGCAGTATTTT. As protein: CASSPFGGAGGTDTQYF.

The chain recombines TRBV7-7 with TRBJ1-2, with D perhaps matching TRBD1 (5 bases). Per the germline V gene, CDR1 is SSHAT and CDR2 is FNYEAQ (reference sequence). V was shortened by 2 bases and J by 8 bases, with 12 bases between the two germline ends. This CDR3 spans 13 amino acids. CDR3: CASSLRQGEGYTF. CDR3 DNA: TGTGCCAGCAGCTTACGGCAGGGAGAAGGCTACACCTTC.

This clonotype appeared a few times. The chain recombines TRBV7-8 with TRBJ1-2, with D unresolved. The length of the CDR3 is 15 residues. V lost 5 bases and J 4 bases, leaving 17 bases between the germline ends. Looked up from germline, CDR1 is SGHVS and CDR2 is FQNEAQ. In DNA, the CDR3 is TGTGCCAGCAGCCTCCGGGCCAGCCCCGTCTATGGCTACACCTTC. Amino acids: CASSLRASPVYGYTF.

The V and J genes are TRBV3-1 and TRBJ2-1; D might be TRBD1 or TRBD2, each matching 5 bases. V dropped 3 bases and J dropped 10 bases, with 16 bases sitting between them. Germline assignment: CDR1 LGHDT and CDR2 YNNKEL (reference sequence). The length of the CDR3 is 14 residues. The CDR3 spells CASSQAGTKGEQFF. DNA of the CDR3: TGTGCCAGCAGCCAGGCCGGGACCAAGGGAGAGCAGTTCTTC.

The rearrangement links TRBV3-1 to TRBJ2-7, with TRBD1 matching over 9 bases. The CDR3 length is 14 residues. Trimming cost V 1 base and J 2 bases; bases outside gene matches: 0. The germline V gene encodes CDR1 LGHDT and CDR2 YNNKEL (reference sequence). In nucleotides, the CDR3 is TGTGCCAGCAGCCAAGGGACAGGGGCCTACGAGCAGTACGTC. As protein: CASSQGTGAYEQYV.

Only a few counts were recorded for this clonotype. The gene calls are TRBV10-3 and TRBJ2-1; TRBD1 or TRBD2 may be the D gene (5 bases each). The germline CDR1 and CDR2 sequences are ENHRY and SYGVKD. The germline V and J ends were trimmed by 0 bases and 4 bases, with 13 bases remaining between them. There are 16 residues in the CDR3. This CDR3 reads CAISESVAGAYNEQFF. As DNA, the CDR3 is TGTGCCATCAGTGAGTCTGTCGCCGGGGCGTACAATGAGCAGTTCTTC.

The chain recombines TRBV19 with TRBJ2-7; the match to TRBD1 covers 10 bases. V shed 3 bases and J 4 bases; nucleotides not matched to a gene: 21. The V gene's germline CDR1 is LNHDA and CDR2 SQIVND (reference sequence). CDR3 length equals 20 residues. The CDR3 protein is CASSINVPGTGVGGTYEQYF. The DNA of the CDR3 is TGTGCCAGTAGTATTAACGTCCCCGGGACAGGGGTTGGAGGGACTTACGAGCAGTACTTC.

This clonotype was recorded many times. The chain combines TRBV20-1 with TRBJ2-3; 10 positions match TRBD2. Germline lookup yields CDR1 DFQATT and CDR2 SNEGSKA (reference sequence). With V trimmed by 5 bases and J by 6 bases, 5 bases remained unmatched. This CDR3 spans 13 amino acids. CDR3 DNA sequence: TGCAGTGCTTGGGAGGGACTAGCGGATACGCAGTATTTT. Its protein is CSAWEGLADTQYF.

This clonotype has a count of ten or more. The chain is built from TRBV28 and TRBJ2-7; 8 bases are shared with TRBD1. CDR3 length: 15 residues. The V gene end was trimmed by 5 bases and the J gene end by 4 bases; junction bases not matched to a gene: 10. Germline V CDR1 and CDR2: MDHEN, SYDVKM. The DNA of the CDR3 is TGTGCCAGCAGTGAATCGGGGACAGGCCTTTACGAGCAGTACGTC. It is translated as CASSESGTGLYEQYV.

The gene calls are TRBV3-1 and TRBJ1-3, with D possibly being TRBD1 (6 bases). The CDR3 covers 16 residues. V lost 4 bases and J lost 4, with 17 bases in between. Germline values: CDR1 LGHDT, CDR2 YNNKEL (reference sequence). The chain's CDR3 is CASSPEATGNGNTIYF. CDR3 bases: TGTGCCAGCAGCCCCGAAGCCACAGGGAACGGAAACACCATATATTTT.

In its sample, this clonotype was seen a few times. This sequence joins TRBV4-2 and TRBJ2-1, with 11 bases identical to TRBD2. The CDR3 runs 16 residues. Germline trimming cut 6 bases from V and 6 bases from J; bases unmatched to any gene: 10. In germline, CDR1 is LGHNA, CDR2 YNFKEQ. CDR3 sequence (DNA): TGTGCCAGCAGGCGGCTAGCGGGGGGCCCCTCCAATGAGCAGTTCTTC. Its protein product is CASRRLAGGPSNEQFF.

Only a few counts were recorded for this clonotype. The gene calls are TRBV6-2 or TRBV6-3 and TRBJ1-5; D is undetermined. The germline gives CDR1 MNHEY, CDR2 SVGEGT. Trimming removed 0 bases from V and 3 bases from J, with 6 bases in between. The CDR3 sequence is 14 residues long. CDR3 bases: TGTGCCAGCAGTTACTCGGAGGACAATCAGCCCCAGCATTTT. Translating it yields CASSYSEDNQPQHF.

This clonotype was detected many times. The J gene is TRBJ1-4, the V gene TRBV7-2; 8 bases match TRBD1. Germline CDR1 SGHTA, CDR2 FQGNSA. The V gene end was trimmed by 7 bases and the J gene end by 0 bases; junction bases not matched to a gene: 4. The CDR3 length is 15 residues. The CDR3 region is CASNGQGATNEKLFF. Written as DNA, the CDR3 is TGTGCCAGCAACGGACAGGGAGCAACTAATGAAAAACTGTTTTTT.

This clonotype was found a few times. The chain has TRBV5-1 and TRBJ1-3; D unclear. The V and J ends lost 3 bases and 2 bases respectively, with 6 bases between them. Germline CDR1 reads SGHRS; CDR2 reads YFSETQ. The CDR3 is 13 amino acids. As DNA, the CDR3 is TGCGCCAGCAGCTGGGATCCTGGAAACACCATATATTTT. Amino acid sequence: CASSWDPGNTIYF.

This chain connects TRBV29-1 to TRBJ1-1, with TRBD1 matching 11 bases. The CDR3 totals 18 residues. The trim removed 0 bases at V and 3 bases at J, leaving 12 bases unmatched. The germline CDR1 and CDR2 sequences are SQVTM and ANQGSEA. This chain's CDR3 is CSVEDHRGGDRGYTEAFF. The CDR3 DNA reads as TGCAGCGTTGAAGATCATCGAGGGGGGGACAGGGGGTACACTGAAGCTTTCTTT.

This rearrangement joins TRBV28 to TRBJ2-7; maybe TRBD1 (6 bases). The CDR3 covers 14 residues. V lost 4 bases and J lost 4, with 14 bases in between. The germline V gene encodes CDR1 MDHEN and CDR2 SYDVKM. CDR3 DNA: TGTGCCAGCAGTTCCCGACAGGTTTCTTACGAGCAGTACGTC. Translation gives CASSSRQVSYEQYV.

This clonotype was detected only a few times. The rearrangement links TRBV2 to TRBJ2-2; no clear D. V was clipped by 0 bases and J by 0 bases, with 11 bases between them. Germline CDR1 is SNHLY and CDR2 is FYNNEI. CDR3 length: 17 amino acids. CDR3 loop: CASSEALRATNTGELFF. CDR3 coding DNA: TGTGCCAGCAGTGAAGCGCTTCGGGCGACGAACACCGGGGAGCTGTTTTTT.

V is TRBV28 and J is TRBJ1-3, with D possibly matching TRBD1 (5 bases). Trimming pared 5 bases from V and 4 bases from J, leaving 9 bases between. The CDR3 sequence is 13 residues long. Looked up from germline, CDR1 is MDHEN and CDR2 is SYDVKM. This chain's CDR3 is CASSQQGGNTIYF. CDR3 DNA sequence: TGTGCCAGCAGTCAGCAGGGAGGAAACACCATATATTTT. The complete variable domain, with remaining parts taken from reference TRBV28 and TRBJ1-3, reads DVKVTQSSRYLVKRTGEKVFLECVQDMDHENMFWYRQDPGLGLRLIYFSYDVKMKEKGDIPEGYSVSREKKERFSLILESASTNQTSMYLCASSQQGGNTIYFGEGSWLTVV.

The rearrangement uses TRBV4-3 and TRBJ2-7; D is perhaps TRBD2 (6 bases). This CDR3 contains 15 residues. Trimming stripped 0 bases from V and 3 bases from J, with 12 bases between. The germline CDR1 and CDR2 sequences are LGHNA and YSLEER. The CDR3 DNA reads TGCGCCAGCAGCCAAGATCACCGGGGGAGCTACGAGCAGTACTTC. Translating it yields CASSQDHRGSYEQYF.

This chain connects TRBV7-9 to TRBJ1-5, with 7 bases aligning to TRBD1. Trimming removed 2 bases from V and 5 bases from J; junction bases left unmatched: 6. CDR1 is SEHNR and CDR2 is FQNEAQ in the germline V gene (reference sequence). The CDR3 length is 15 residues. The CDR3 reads CASSLSTGWDQPQHF. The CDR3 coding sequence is TGTGCCAGCAGCTTATCGACAGGGTGGGATCAGCCCCAGCATTTT. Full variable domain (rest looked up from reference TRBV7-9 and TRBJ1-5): DTGVSQNPRHKITKRGQNVTFRCDPISEHNRLYWYRQTLGQGPEFLTYFQNEAQLEKSRLLSDRFSAERPKGSFSTLEIQRTEQGDSAMYLCASSLSTGWDQPQHFGDGTRLSIL.

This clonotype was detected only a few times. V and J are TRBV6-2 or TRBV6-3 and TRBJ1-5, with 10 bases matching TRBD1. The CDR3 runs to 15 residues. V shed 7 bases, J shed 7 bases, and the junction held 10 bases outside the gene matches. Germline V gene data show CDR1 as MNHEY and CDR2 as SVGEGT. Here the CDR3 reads CASISRDRGGQPQHF. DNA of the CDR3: TGTGCCAGCATCTCCCGGGACAGGGGAGGCCAGCCCCAGCATTTT.

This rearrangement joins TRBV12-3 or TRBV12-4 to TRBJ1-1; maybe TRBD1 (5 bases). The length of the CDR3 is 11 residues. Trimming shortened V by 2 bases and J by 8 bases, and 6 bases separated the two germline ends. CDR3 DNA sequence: TGTGCCAGCAGTTTACCAGGGGAAGCTTTCTTT. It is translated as CASSLPGEAFF.

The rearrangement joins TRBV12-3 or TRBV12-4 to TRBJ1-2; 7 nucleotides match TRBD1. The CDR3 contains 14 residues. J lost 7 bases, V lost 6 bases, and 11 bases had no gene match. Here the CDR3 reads CASSPRPDRVGYTF. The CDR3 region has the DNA TGTGCCAGCAGCCCCAGACCAGACAGGGTTGGCTACACCTTC.

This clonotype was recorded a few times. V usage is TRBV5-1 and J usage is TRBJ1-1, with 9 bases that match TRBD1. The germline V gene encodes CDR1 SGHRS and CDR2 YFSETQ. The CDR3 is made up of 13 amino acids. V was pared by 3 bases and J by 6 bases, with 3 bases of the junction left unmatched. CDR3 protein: CASSWDRVAEAFF. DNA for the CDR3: TGCGCCAGCAGCTGGGACAGGGTGGCTGAAGCTTTCTTT.